This T cell receptor beta chain was identified in a study of beta chain features in type 1 diabetes. Study-wide results and limits: Moderately but significantly shorter TCRB CDR3s were found in Type 1 diabetes patients in all four CD4+ subsets.

Concerning this clone itself: Antigen: not known.

The germline gives CDR1 SGDLS, CDR2 YYNGEE. V was shortened by 4 bases and J by 4 bases, with 14 bases between the two germline ends. This CDR3 is 14 amino acids long. The whole isolated RNA underwent reverse transcription, so sequencing captured expressed TCRB transcripts. Each sample of naive, central memory or regulatory T cells had, on average, roughly 3.6 million reads. Assay: immunoSEQ multiplex PCR; the TCRdb copy retains only in-frame clones and omits some. Of roughly 610,000 clones in the sample, 15% were seen once. Based on CD45RO/CCR7/CD25/CD127/CD95/CD27, CD4+ regulatory, stem cell-like memory, naive and central memory cells were sorted.

The chain combines TRBV9 with TRBJ1-1; D remains ambiguous. The source of this sequence is a man younger than 30 in good health. Sequencing input: naive CD4+ T cells from blood. The CDR3 region has the DNA TGTGCCAGCAGCCCTACCTCCCTGGGCACTGAAGCTTTCTTT. Translation: CASSPTSLGTEAFF.